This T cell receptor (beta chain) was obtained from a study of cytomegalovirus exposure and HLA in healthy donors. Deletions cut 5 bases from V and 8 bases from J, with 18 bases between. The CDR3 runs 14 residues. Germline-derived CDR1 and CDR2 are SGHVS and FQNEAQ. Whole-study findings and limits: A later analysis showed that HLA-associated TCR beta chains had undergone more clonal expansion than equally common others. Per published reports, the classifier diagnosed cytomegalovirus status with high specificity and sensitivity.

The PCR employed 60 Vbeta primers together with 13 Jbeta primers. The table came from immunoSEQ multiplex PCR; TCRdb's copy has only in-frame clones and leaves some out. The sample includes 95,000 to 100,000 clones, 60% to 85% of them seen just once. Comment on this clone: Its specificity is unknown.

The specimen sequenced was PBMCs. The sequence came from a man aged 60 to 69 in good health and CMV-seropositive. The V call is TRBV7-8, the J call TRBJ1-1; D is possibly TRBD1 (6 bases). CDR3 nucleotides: TGTGCCAGCAGCCCGACGTTAGACAGGCGAGAAGCTTTCTTT. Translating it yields CASSPTLDRREAFF.